This TCR beta chain was identified in a study of early T cells in non-severe SARS-CoV-2 infection. About the study: Sequencing used unsorted whole-blood bulk RNA, so chains lack pairing.

Individual cDNA molecules were tagged with unique molecular identifiers. From the 5' RACE reads, TCRdb called clonotypes with MiXCR, one entry per CDR3 protein. The table includes roughly 33,000 distinct CDR3 sequences, approximately 5.2% detected once. This clonotype was picked up a small number of times. The V gene's germline CDR1 is SQVTM and CDR2 ANQGSEA. CDR3 length: 11 residues. Deletions cut 4 bases from V and 3 bases from J, with 3 bases between. The TCR comes from an adult who was a healthcare worker with PCR-confirmed SARS-CoV-2 infection or an uninfected control (not recorded which). V gene TRBV29-1 combines with J gene TRBJ2-2; the D is unclear. Sequenced material: whole blood. The CDR3 DNA follows: TGCAGCGTTGCGGACACCGGGGAGCTGTTTTTT. Translating gives CSVADTGELFF.